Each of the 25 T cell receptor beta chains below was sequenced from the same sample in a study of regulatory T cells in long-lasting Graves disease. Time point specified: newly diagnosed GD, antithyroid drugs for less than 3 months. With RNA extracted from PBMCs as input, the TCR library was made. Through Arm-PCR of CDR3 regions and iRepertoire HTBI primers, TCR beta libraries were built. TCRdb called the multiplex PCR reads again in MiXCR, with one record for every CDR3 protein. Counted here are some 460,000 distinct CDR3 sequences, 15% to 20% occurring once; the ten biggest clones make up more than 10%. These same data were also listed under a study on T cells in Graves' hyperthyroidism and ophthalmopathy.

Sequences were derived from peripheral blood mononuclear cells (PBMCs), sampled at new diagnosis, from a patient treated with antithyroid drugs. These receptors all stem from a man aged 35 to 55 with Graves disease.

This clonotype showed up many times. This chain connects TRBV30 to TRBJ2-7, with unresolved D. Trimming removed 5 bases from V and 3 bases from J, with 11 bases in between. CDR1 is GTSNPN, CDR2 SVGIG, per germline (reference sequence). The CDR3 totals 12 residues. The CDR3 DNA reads TGTGCCTGGGCCACCGGACGCTACGAGCAGTACTTC. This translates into CAWATGRYEQYF.

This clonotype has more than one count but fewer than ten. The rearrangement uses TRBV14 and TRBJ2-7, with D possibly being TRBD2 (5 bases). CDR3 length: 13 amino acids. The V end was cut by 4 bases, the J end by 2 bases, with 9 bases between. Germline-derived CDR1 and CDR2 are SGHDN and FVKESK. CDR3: CASSPIGAYEQYF. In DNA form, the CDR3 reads TGTGCCAGCAGCCCAATCGGGGCCTACGAGCAGTACTTC.

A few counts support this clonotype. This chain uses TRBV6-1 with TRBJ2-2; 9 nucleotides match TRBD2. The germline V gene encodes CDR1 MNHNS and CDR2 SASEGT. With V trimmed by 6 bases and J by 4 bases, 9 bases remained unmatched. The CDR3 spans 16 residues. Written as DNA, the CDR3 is TGTGCCAGCAGGCCGCTAGCGGGGATAGCCACCGGGGAGCTGTTTTTT. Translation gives CASRPLAGIATGELFF.

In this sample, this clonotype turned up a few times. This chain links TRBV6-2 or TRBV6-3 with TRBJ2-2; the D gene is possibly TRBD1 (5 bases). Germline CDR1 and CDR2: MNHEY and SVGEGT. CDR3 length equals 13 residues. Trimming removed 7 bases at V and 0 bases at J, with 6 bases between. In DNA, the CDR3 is TGTGCCAGCAACAGGCCGAACACCGGGGAGCTGTTTTTT. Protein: CASNRPNTGELFF.

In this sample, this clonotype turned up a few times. The CDR3 here is CASGLVQGSQLGNTIYF. For the CDR3, the DNA is TGTGCTAGTGGTTTGGTACAGGGATCTCAACTGGGAAACACCATATATTTT. The chain employs TRBV12-5 and TRBJ1-3; weak D call: TRBD1 (6 bases). CDR1 and CDR2 from the germline V gene are LGHNT and FRNRAP. This CDR3 spans 17 amino acids. Deletions cut 0 bases from V and 4 bases from J, with 16 bases between.

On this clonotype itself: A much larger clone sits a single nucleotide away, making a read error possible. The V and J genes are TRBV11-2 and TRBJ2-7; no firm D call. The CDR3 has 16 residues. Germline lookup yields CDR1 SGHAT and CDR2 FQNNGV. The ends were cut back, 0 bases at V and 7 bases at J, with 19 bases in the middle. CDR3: CASSLDLVAPYNEQYF. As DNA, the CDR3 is TGTGCCAGCAGCTTAGATTTGGTAGCTCCTTACAATGAGCAGTACTTC.

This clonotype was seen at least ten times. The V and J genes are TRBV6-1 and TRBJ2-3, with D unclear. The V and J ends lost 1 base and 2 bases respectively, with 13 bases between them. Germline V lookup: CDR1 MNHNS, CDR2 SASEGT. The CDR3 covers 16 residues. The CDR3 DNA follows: TGTGCCAGCAGTGAAGTCGGAGCAGCTCTCACAGATACGCAGTATTTT. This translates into CASSEVGAALTDTQYF.

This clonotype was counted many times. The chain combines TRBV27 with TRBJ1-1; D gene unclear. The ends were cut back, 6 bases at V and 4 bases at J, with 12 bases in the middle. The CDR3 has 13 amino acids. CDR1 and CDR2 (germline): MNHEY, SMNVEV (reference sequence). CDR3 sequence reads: CASSRERGTEAFF. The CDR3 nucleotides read TGTGCCAGCAGCCGTGAACGGGGCACTGAAGCTTTCTTT.

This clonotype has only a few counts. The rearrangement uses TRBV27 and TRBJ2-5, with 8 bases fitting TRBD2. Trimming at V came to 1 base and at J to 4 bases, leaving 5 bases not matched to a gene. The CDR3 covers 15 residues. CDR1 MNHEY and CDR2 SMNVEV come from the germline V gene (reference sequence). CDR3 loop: CASSLLGTRSETQYF. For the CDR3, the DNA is TGTGCCAGCAGTTTATTGGGGACTAGATCAGAGACCCAGTACTTC.

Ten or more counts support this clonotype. The CDR3, as DNA: TGTGCCAGCAGCCAAGGGGACAGACCCGATGAGCAGTTCTTC. Translation gives CASSQGDRPDEQFF. V is TRBV7-9 and J is TRBJ2-1, with 7 bases that match TRBD1. Losses at the gene ends were 5 bases for V and 8 bases for J; bases not matched to a gene: 9. CDR3 length: 14 residues. Germline CDR1 SEHNR, CDR2 FQNEAQ (reference sequence).

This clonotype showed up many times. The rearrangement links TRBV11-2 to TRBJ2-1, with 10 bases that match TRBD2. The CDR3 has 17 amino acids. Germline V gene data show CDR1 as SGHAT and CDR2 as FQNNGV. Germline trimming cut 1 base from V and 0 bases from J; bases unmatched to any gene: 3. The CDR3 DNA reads TGTGCCAGCAGCTTAGGTCTAGCGGGAGTCTCCTACAATGAGCAGTTCTTC. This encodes CASSLGLAGVSYNEQFF.

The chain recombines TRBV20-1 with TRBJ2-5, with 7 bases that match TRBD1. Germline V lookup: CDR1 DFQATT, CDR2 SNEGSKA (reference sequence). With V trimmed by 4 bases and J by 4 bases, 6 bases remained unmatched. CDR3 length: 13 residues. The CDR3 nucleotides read TGCAGTGCTACGGACAGGTGGACAGAGACCCAGTACTTC. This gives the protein CSATDRWTETQYF.

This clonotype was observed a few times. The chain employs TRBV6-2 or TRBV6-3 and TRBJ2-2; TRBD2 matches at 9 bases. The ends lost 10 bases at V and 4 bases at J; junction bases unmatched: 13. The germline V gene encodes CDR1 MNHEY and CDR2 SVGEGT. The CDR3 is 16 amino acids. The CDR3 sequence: CATLTRLAEFTGELFF. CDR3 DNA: TGTGCCACCCTGACCCGACTAGCGGAGTTCACCGGGGAGCTGTTTTTT.

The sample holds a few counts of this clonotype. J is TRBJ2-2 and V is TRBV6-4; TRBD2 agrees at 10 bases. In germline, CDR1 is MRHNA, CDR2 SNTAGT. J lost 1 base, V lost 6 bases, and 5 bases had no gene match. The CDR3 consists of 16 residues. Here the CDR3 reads CASSEGTSENTGELFF. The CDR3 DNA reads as TGTGCCAGCAGCGAGGGGACTAGCGAGAACACCGGGGAGCTGTTTTTT.

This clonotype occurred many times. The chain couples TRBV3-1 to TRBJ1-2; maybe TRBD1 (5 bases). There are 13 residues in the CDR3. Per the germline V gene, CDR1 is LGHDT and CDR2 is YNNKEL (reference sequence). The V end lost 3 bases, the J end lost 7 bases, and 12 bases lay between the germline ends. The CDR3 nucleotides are TGTGCCAGCAGCCAGCCCAGACAGCGTGGCTACACCTTC. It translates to CASSQPRQRGYTF.

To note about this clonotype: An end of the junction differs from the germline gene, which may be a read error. The CDR3 nucleotides read TGTGCCAGCAGTCGGCGCGCTGGGGATATGCAGTATTTT. Translation: CASSRRAGDMQYF. This sequence joins TRBV27 and TRBJ2-3; no reliable D call. This CDR3 spans 13 amino acids. CDR1 MNHEY and CDR2 SMNVEV come from the germline V gene (reference sequence).

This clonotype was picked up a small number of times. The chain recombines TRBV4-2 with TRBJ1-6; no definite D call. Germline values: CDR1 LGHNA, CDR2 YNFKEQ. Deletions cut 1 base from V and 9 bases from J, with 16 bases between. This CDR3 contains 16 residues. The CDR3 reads CASSQAVAGRGSPLHF. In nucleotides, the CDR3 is TGTGCCAGCAGCCAAGCGGTGGCCGGCCGGGGTTCACCCCTCCACTTT.

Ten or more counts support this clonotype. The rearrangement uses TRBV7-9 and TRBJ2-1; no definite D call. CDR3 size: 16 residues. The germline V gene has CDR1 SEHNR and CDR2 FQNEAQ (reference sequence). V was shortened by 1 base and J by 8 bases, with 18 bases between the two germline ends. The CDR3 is CASSLVSGPHVHEQFF. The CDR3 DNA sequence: TGTGCCAGCAGCTTAGTTTCCGGACCACACGTCCATGAGCAGTTCTTC.

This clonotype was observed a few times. The CDR3 sequence: CSARDVRGLQPQHF. The CDR3 DNA reads as TGCAGTGCTAGAGATGTGCGGGGACTGCAGCCCCAGCATTTT. V and J are TRBV20-1 and TRBJ1-5, with TRBD1 as a possible D gene (5 bases). Trimming left V 0 bases short and J 7 bases short, with 13 bases between. Germline V gene lookup returns CDR1 DFQATT and CDR2 SNEGSKA (reference sequence). The CDR3 is 14 residues long.

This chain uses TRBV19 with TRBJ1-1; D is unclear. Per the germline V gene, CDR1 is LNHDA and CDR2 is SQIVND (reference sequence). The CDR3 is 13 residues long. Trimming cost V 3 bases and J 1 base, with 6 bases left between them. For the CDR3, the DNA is TGTGCCAGTAGTATGACGGGGAACACTGAAGCTTTCTTT. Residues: CASSMTGNTEAFF. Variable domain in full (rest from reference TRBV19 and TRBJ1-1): DGGITQSPKYLFRKEGQNVTLSCEQNLNHDAMYWYRQDPGQGLRLIYYSQIVNDFQKGDIAEGYSVSREKKESFPLTVTSAQKNPTAFYLCASSMTGNTEAFFGQGTRLTVV.

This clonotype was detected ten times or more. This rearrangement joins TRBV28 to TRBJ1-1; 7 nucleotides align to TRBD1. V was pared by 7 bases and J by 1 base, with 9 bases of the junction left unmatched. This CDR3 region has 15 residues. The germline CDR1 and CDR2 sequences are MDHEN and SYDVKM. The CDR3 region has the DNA TGTGCCAGCAACCCGACAGGGAGGGGGAACACTGAAGCTTTCTTT. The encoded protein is CASNPTGRGNTEAFF.

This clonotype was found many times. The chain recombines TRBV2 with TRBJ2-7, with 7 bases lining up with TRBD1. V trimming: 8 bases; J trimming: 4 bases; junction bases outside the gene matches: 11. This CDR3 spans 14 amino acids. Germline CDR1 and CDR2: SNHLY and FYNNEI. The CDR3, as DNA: TGTGCCAGCCCTCCGGGAAGGGGGCTTTACGAGCAGTACTTC. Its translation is CASPPGRGLYEQYF.

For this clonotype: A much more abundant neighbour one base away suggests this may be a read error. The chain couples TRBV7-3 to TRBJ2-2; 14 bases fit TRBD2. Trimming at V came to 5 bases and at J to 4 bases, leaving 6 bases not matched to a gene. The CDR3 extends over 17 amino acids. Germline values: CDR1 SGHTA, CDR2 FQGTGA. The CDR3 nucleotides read TGTGCCAGCAGCCTGGGACTAGCGGGAGCCGGCACCGGGGAGCTGTTTTTT. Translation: CASSLGLAGAGTGELFF.

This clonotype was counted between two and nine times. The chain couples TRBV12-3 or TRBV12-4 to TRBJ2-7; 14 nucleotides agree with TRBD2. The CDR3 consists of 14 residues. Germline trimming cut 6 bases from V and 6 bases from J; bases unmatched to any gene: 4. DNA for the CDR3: TGTGCCAGCAGCCAGACTAGCGGGAGGGTCGAGCAGTACTTC. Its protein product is CASSQTSGRVEQYF.

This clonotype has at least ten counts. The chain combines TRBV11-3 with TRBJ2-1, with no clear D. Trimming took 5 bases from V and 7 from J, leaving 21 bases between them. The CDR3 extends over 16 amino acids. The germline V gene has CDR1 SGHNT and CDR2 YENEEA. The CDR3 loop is CASSPMAGRGGNEQFF. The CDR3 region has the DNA TGTGCCAGCAGCCCGATGGCAGGTCGAGGTGGGAATGAGCAGTTCTTC.